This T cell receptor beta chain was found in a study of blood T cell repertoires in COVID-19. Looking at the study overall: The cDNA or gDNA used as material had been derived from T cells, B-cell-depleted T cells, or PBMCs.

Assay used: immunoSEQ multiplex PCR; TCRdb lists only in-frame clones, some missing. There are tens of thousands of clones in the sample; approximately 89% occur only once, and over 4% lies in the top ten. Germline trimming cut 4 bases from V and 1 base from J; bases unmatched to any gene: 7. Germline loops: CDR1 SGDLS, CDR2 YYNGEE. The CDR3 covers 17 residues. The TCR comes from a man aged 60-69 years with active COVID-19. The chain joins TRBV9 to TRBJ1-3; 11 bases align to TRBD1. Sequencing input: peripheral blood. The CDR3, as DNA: TGTGCCAGCAGCCCCTGGACAGGGGGCGGATCTGGAAACACCATATATTTT. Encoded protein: CASSPWTGGGSGNTIYF.